This paragraph covers one T cell receptor (beta chain) sequence. Its antigen is not known. The data derive from a study of blood T cells in healthy people across ages. General study points: Getting older went along with TCR beta diversity per million T cells dropping roughly linearly. Higher diversity, along with more naive CD4+ cells, distinguished long-lived donors from aged donors.

The authors ran a second PCR of about 7 to 11 cycles using a sample-barcoded 5' primer and a J-beta primer mix. The study obtained at least 2.5 million CDR3-containing paired-end reads from every sample. TCRdb redid the calling of the 5' RACE reads with MiXCR, one entry per CDR3 protein. The table records approximately 780,000 distinct CDR3 sequences, more than 25% of them present only once. Germline CDR1 is SGHRS and CDR2 is YFSETQ. V dropped 4 bases and J dropped 0; count of bases not matched to a gene: 3. The CDR3 consists of 16 residues. This same sample was also taken into another study, of T cells of mothers and their children. According to that study: Each child contributed 3.1 million or so TCR beta CDR3 reads, while each mother contributed over 8 million.

Sequencing was carried out using blood. The chain joins TRBV5-1 to TRBJ1-4, with 10 bases fitting TRBD1. The sequence was obtained from a boy aged 10-17 years in good health. For the CDR3, the DNA is TGCGCCAGCAGCCACGGACAGGGGGCAACTAATGAAAAACTGTTTTTT. Translation gives CASSHGQGATNEKLFF.